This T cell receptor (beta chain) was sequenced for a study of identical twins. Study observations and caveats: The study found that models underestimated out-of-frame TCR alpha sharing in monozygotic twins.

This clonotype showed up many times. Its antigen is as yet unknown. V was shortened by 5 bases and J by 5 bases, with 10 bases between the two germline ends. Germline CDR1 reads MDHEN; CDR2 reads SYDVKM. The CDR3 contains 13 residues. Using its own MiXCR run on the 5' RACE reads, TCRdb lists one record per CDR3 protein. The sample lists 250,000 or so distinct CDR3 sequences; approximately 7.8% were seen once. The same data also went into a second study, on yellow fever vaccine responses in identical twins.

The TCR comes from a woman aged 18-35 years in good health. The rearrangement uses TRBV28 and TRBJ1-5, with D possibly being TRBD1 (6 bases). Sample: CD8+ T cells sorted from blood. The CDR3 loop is CASSDRLHQPQHF. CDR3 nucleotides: TGTGCCAGCAGTGACAGGCTACATCAGCCCCAGCATTTT.